This entry features one T cell receptor beta chain sequence. The entry originates in a study of blood T cell repertoires in COVID-19. Turning to the study itself: Italy, Spain and the United States were the sources of the convalescent and acute COVID-19 samples.

Per the original methods: Estimation of nucleated cell counts was performed using reference gene primer amplification. Repertoires were generated with immunoSEQ multiplex PCR, while TCRdb's copy carries only in-frame clones and drops some. V and J calls and clone size come straight from that table; D and trimming were deduced from the DNA. This table has roughly 430,000 clones, roughly 90% appearing once. Cohort allocation depended upon clinical history that participants reported. The sequence was collected from a woman between 40 and 55 years old with acute COVID-19. The sample comprised PBMCs or T cells enriched from blood (not recorded which).

The CDR3 coding sequence is TGCGCCAGCAGCCAGAGGGACACAGATACGCAGTATTTT. Amino acids: CASSQRDTDTQYF. The V call is TRBV4-1, the J call TRBJ2-3; perhaps TRBD2 as D (5 bases). V lost 3 bases to trimming and J lost 2 bases, with 6 bases between them. The CDR3 length is 13 residues. In germline, CDR1 is MGHRA, CDR2 YSYEKL.